Included here is one T cell receptor (beta chain) sequence, with context. Its antigen is not identified. This specimen belongs to a study of cytomegalovirus exposure and HLA in healthy donors. Whole-study findings and limits: Excluded: some indistinguishable V segments such as TRBV6-2 and TRBV6-3.

PCR amplification relied on 60 Vbeta primers (plus 13 Jbeta primers). TCRdb's table, derived via immunoSEQ multiplex PCR, lists solely in-frame clones and lacks some. Its table lists fewer than 200,000 clones. Trimming took off 2 bases at V and 4 bases at J, with 9 bases between the two ends. Germline lookup yields CDR1 SGHVS and CDR2 FNYEAQ. The CDR3 covers 14 residues. This TCR was recovered from a woman aged 55-70 years in good health and CMV-seronegative. Material: PBMCs. This chain uses TRBV7-6 with TRBJ1-3; no firm D call. The CDR3 sequence: CASSLSTSGNTIYF. CDR3 sequence (DNA): TGTGCCAGCAGCTTAAGTACATCCGGAAACACCATATATTTT.